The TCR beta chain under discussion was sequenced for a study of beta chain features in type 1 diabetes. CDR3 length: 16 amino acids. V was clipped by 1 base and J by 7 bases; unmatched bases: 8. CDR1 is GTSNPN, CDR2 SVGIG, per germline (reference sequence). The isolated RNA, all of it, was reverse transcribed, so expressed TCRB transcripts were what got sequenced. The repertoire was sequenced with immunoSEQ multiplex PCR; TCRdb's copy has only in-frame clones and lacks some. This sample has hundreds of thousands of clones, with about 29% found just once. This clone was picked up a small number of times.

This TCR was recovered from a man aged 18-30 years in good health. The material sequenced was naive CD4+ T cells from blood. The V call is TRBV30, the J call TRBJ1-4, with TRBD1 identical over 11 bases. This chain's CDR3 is CAWSAGQGARGEKLFF. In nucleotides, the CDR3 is TGTGCCTGGAGTGCAGGACAGGGGGCGCGGGGTGAAAAACTGTTTTTT.